The text below deals with one T cell receptor (beta chain). This entry comes from a study of CD4 T cell repertoires in COVID-19. Background on the study: CFSE-low cells expanded roughly ten days with IL-2, then restimulated with other coronavirus spikes.

This CDR3 is 21 amino acids long. Here immunoSEQ multiplex PCR was the method, and the copy in TCRdb shows in-frame clones only, minus some. Here the sample spans approximately 75,000 clones, about four fifths being singletons. The memory T cells were sequenced right after ex vivo isolation, without culture. The rearrangement links TRBV21-1 to TRBJ1-5; TRBD1, the D gene given by the table, was not confirmed from the DNA. TRBV21-1 is listed as a pseudogene. The specimen was CD4+ T cells from peripheral blood, collected after recovery from COVID-19. The sequence was collected from a human donor who had COVID-19. In DNA form, the CDR3 reads TGTGCCAGCAGCAAAAGGGGCGTAAGGTGGCAACCCGACAGAACGGGTCAGCCCCAGCATTTT. Protein sequence: CASSKRGVRWQPDRTGQPQHF.